Reported below is one T cell receptor beta chain. Its antigen is undetermined. The PCR made use of 60 Vbeta and 13 Jbeta primers. Generated by immunoSEQ multiplex PCR, the TCRdb table keeps only in-frame clones and is missing some. The sample includes some 90,000 clones, 82% of them seen just once. Germline assignment: CDR1 MDHEN and CDR2 SYDVKM. Trimming at V came to 1 base and at J to 3 bases, leaving 0 bases not matched to a gene. CDR3 size: 14 residues. This sample was taken from a study of cytomegalovirus exposure and HLA in healthy donors. General study results and limits: The study flagged 150 to 200 TCR beta chains as cytomegalovirus-associated. As immune exposure information, only CMV serostatus was available.

The genes are TRBV28 and TRBJ1-1; 9 positions agree with TRBD1. This TCR was recovered from a middle-aged man in good health and CMV-seronegative. The sequenced sample was PBMCs. The CDR3 DNA follows: TGTGCCAGCAGTTTATACAGGGGGCACACTGAAGCTTTCTTT. It codes for CASSLYRGHTEAFF.